These 10 T cell receptor beta chains share one sample of origin, sequenced in a study of CD4 T cells in relation to SARS-CoV-2 and coronaviruses. Clones were read by immunoSEQ multiplex PCR, and TCRdb kept only the in-frame ones, dropping some. The repertoire holds around 25,000 clones, with about 76% as singletons. The unexposed donors gave CD4+ T cells in about 2011-2019, prior to COVID-19. Isolation of CD4+ T cells took place after approximately 10 days in culture. These receptors have no known antigen. Material: CD4+ T cells from PBMCs, cultured in vitro. Receptors were obtained from a human donor in good health.

V is TRBV19 and J is TRBJ1-5; no clear D gene. The CDR3 contains 13 residues. V lost 6 bases and J 4 bases, leaving 10 bases between the germline ends. Germline V gene lookup returns CDR1 LNHDA and CDR2 SQIVND (reference sequence). CDR3 sequence: CASSHGLNQPQHF. For the CDR3, the DNA is TGTGCCAGTAGCCACGGGTTGAATCAGCCCCAGCATTTT.

The V and J genes are TRBV7-9 and TRBJ2-5, with D possibly called TRBD1 or TRBD2 (6 bases each). V lost 5 bases and J 5 bases, leaving 12 bases between the germline ends. Germline CDR1 and CDR2: SEHNR and FQNEAQ (reference sequence). CDR3 length: 13 residues. CDR3 region: CASSPRGPETQYF. The CDR3 nucleotides read TGTGCCAGCAGCCCCCGGGGGCCCGAGACCCAGTACTTC.

The chain recombines TRBV6-1 with TRBJ1-2; D ambiguous. Germline CDR1 MNHNS, CDR2 SASEGT. V lost 1 base and J lost 4, with 7 bases in between. The CDR3 extends over 13 amino acids. The CDR3 DNA is TGTGCCAGCAGTGAAGACGGCCGCTATGGCTACACCTTC. Translated, it gives CASSEDGRYGYTF.

The rearrangement joins TRBV19 to TRBJ1-1; no clear D gene. The germline CDR1 and CDR2 sequences are LNHDA and SQIVND (reference sequence). The germline V and J ends were trimmed by 8 bases and 1 base, with 20 bases remaining between them. The CDR3 length is 16 residues. The CDR3 nucleotides read TGTGCCAGTTTTGCCCGGGGAGTAGGAAGGAACACTGAAGCTTTCTTT. Protein product: CASFARGVGRNTEAFF. Complete variable domain (other parts from reference TRBV19 and TRBJ1-1): DGGITQSPKYLFRKEGQNVTLSCEQNLNHDAMYWYRQDPGQGLRLIYYSQIVNDFQKGDIAEGYSVSREKKESFPLTVTSAQKNPTAFYLCASFARGVGRNTEAFFGQGTRLTVV.

This clone was detected a few times. This chain joins TRBV18 and TRBJ2-7; TRBD1 aligns across 12 bases. V shed 2 bases and J 2 bases; nucleotides not matched to a gene: 4. Germline V CDR1 and CDR2: KGHSH, LQKENI. The CDR3 extends over 16 amino acids. The CDR3 reads CASSPKGQGATYEQYF. In DNA form, the CDR3 reads TGTGCCAGCTCACCAAAGGGACAGGGGGCCACCTACGAGCAGTACTTC.

V gene TRBV7-9 combines with J gene TRBJ2-1; 10 bases are a match to TRBD1. The V segment lost 5 bases and the J segment 9 bases; nucleotides outside the gene matches: 19. The CDR3 is 18 residues long. The germline V gene has CDR1 SEHNR and CDR2 FQNEAQ (reference sequence). DNA for the CDR3: TGTGCCAGCAGCCCAATCCCCGGGGACAGGGGTGGATTCCGTGAGCAGTTCTTC. This translates into CASSPIPGDRGGFREQFF.

The chain couples TRBV9 to TRBJ1-3, with D uncertain. Germline V gene sequence: CDR1 SGDLS, CDR2 YYNGEE. Trimming shortened V by 3 bases and J by 3 bases, and 16 bases separated the two germline ends. CDR3 length: 16 amino acids. The CDR3 bases are TGTGCCAGCAGCGGATACAGTGGCTTGCGTGGAAACACCATATATTTT. This encodes CASSGYSGLRGNTIYF.

The chain joins TRBV28 to TRBJ1-1; a weak D match, TRBD1 (5 bases). The CDR3 covers 15 residues. Between the trimmed V and J ends, which lost 7 bases and 0 bases, there was a span of 15 bases. Germline assignment: CDR1 MDHEN and CDR2 SYDVKM. The CDR3 region is CASTKTGSMNTEAFF. CDR3 nucleotide sequence: TGTGCCAGCACTAAAACAGGATCTATGAACACTGAAGCTTTCTTT.

This clone has just one count. The V gene is TRBV5-1, the J gene TRBJ2-1, with D unclear. This CDR3 is 13 amino acids long. V lost 4 bases, J lost 10 bases, and 15 bases lay in between. The germline CDR1 and CDR2 sequences are SGHRS and YFSETQ. The CDR3 reads CASSPIPGQEQFF. CDR3 DNA: TGCGCCAGCAGCCCCATTCCTGGCCAGGAGCAGTTCTTC.

The chain employs TRBV5-6 and TRBJ2-7; the match to TRBD2 covers 8 bases. Looked up from germline, CDR1 is SGHDT and CDR2 is YYEEEE. The CDR3 runs 15 residues. Trimming removed 3 bases from V and 3 bases from J; junction bases left unmatched: 8. The CDR3 here is CASSSLTSGRYEQYF. As DNA, the CDR3 is TGTGCCAGCAGCTCGCTAACTAGCGGACGCTACGAGCAGTACTTC. The whole variable domain, filled in from reference TRBV5-6 and TRBJ2-7, reads DAGVTQSPTHLIKTRGQQVTLRCSPKSGHDTVSWYQQALGQGPQFIFQYYEEEERQRGNFPDRFSGHQFPNYSSELNVNALLLGDSALYLCASSSLTSGRYEQYFGPGTRLTVT.